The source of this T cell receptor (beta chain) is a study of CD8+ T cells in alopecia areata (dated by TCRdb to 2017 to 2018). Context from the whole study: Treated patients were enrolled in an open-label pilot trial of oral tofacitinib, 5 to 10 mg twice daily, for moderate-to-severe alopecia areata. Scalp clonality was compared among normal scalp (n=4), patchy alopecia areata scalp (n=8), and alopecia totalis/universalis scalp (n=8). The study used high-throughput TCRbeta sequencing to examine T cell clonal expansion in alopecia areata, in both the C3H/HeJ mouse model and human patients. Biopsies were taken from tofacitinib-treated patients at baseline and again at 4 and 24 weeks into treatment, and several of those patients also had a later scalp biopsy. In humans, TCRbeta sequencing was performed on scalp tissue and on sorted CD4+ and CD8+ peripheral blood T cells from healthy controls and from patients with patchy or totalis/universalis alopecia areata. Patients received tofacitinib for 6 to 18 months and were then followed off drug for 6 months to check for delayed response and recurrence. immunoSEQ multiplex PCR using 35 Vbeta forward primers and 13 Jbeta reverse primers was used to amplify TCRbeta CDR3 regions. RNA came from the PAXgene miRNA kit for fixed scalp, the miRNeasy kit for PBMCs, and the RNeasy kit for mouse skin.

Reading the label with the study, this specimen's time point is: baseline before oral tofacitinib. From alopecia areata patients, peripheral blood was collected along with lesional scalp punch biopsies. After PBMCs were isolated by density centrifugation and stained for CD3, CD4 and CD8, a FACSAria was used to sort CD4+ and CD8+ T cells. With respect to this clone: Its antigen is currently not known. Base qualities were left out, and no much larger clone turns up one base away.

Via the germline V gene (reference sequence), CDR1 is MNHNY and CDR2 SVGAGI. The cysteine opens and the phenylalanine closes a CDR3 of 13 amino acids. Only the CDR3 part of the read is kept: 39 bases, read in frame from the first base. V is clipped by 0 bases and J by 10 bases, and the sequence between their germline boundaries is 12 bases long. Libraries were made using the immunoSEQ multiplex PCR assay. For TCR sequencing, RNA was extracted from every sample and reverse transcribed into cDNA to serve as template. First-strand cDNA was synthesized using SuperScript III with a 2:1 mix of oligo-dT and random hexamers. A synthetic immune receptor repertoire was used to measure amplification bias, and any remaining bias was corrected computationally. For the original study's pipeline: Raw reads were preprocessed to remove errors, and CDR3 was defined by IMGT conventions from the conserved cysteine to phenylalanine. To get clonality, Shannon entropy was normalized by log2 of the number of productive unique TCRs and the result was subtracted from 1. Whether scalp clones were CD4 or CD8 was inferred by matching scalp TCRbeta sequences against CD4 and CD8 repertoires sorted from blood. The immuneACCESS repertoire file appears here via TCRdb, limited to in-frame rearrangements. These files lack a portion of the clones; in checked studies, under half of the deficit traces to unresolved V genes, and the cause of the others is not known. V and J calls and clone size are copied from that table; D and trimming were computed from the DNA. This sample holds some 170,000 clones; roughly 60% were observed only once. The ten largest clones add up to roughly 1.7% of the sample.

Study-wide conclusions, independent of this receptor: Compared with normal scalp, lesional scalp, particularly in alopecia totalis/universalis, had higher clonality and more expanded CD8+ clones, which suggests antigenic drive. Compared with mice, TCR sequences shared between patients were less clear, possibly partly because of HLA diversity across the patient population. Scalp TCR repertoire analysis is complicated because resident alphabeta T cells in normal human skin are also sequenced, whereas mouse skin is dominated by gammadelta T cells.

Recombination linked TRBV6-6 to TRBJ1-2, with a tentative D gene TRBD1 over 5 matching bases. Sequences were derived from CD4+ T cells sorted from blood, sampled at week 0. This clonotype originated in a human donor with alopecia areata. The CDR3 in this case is CASSYSVWGYYTF. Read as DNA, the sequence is TGTGCCAGCAGTTACTCGGTTTGGGGCTACTACACCTTC.